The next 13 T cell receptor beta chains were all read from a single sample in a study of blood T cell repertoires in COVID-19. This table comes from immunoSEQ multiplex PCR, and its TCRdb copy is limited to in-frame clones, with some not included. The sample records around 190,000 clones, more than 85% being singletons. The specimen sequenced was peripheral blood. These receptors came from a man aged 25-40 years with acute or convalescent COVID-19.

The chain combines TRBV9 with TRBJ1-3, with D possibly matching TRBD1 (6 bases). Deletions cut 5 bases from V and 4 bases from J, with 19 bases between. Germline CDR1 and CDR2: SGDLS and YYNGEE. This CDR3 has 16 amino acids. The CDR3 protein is CASRPLGGAPGNTIYF. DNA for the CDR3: TGTGCCAGCAGACCTCTAGGGGGGGCGCCCGGAAACACCATATATTTT.

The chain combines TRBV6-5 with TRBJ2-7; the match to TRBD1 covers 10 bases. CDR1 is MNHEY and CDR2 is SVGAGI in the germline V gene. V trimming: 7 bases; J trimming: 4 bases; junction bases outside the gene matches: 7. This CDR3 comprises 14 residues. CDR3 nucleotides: TGTGCCAGCACCAAGGACAGGGGGTCGTACGAGCAGTACTTC. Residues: CASTKDRGSYEQYF.

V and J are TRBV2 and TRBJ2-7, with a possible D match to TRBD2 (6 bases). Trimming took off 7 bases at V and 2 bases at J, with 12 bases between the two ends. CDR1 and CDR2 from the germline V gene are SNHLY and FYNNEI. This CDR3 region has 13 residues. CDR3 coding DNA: TGTGCCAGCAAGGCAGGCGGGGCCTACGAGCAGTACTTC. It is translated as CASKAGGAYEQYF.

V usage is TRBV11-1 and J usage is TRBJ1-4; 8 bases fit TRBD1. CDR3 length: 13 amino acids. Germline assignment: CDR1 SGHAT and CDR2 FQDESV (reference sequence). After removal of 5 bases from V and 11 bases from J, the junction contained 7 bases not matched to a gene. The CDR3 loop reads CASSPGTGLKLFF. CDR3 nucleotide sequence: TGTGCCAGCAGCCCCGGGACAGGCTTGAAACTGTTTTTT.

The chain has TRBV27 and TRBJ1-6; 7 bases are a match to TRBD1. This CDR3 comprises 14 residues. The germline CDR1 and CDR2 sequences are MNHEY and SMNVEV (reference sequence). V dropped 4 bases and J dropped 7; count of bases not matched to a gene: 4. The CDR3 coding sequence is TGTGCCAGCAGTTACCAGGGGGTCAATTCACCCCTCCACTTT. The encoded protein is CASSYQGVNSPLHF.

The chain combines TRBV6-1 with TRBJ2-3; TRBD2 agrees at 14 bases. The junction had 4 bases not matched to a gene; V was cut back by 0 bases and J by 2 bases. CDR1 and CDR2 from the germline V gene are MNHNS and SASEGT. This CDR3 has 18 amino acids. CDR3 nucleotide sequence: TGTGCCAGCAGTGAAGCGCGACTAGCGGGAGGGCCCACAGATACGCAGTATTTT. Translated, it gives CASSEARLAGGPTDTQYF.

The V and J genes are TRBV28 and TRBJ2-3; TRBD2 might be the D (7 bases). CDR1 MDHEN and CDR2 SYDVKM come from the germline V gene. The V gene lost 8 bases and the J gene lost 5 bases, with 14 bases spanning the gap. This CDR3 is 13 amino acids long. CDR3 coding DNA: TGTGCCAGCGGGGGGGCCGTAGAAGATACGCAGTATTTT. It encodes CASGGAVEDTQYF.

In DNA form, the CDR3 reads TGTGCCAGCAGCCTACAGGGGGCCTACTCTGGAAACACCATATATTTT. Encoded protein: CASSLQGAYSGNTIYF. V and J are TRBV11-2 and TRBJ1-3; 9 nucleotides align to TRBD1. V dropped 5 bases and J dropped 0; count of bases not matched to a gene: 5. The germline CDR1 and CDR2 sequences are SGHAT and FQNNGV. The CDR3 sequence is 16 residues long.

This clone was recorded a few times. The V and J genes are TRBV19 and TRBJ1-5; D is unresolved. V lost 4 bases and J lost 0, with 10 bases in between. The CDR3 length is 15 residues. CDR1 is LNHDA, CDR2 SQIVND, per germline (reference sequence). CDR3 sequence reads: CASSSNGYSNQPQHF. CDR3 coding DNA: TGTGCCAGTAGTAGCAACGGGTATAGCAATCAGCCCCAGCATTTT.

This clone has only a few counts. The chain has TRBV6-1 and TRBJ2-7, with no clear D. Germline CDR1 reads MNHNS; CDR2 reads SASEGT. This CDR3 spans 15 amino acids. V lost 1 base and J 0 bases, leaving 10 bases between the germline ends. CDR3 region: CASSEDYIGSYEQYF. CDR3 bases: TGTGCCAGCAGTGAAGACTACATCGGCTCCTACGAGCAGTACTTC.

The CDR3 protein is CANSKGNAYGYTF. The CDR3 nucleotides are TGTGCCAATTCGAAGGGGAATGCCTATGGCTACACCTTC. The chain carries TRBV6-6 and TRBJ1-2; D is perhaps TRBD1 (5 bases). Trimming left V 10 bases short and J 4 bases short, with 16 bases between. The germline V gene has CDR1 MNHNY and CDR2 SVGAGI (reference sequence). CDR3 length equals 13 residues.

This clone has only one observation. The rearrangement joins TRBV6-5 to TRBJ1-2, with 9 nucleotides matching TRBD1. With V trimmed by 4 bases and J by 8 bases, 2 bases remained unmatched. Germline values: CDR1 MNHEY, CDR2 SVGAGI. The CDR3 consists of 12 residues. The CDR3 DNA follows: TGTGCCAGCAGTTCCGGGACAGGGGGCTACACCTTC. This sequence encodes CASSSGTGGYTF.

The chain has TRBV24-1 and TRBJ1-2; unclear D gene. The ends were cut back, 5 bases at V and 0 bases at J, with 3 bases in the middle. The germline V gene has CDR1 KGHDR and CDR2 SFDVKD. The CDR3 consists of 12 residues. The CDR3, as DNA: TGTGCCACCAGTGCGGCTAACTATGGCTACACCTTC. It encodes CATSAANYGYTF.